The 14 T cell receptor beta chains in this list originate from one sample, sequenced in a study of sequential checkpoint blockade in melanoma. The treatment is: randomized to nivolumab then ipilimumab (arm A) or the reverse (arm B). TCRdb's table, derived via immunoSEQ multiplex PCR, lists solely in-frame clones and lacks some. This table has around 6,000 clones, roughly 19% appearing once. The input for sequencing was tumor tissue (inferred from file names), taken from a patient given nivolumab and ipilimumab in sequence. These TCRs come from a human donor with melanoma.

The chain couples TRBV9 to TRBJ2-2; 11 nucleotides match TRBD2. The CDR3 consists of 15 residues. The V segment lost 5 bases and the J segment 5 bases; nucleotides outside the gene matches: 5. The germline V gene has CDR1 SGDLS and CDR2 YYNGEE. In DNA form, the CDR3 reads TGTGCCAGCAGACCGGGACTAGCGGATACCGGGGAGCTGTTTTTT. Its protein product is CASRPGLADTGELFF.

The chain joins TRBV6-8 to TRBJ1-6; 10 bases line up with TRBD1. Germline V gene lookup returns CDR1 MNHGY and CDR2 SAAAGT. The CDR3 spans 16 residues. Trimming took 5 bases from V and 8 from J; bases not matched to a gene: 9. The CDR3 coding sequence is TGTGCCAGCAGTCCCCTAGGGACAGGGGAGGATTCACCCCTCCACTTT. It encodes CASSPLGTGEDSPLHF.

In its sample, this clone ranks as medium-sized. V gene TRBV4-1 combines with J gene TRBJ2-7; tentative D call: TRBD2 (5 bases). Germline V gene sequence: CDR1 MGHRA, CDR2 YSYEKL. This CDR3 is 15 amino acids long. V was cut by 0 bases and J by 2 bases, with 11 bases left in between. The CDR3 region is CASSQDRAGTYEQYF. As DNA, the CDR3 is TGCGCCAGCAGCCAAGATCGGGCGGGCACCTACGAGCAGTACTTC.

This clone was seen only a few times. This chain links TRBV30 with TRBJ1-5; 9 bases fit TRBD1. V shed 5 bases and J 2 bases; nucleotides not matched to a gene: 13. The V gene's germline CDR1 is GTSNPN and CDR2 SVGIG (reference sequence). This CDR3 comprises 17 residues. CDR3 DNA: TGTGCCTGGGATCCGGGACAGGGCTTATTTGGCAATCAGCCCCAGCATTTT. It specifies CAWDPGQGLFGNQPQHF.

The CDR3 is CASSVPRVGNQPQHF. The DNA for the CDR3 is TGTGCCAGCAGTGTCCCTAGGGTCGGCAATCAGCCCCAGCATTTT. This chain uses TRBV6-8 with TRBJ1-5; D gene ambiguous. CDR1 is MNHGY and CDR2 is SAAAGT in the germline V gene. V was clipped by 5 bases and J by 2 bases, with 13 bases between them. The CDR3 has 15 amino acids.

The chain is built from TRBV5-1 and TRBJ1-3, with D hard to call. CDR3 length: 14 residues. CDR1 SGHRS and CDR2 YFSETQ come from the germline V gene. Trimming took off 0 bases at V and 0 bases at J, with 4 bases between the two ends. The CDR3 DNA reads TGCGCCAGCAGCTTGGAGGGCTCTGGAAACACCATATATTTT. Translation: CASSLEGSGNTIYF.

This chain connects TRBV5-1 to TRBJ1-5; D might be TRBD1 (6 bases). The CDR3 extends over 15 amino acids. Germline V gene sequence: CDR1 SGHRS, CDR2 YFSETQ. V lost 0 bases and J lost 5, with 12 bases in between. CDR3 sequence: CASSLEGQPDQPQHF. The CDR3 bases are TGCGCCAGCAGCTTGGAAGGACAGCCGGATCAGCCCCAGCATTTT. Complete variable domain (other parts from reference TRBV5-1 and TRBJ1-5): KAGVTQTPRYLIKTRGQQVTLSCSPISGHRSVSWYQQTPGQGLQFLFEYFSETQRNKGNFPGRFSGRQFSNSRSEMNVSTLELGDSALYLCASSLEGQPDQPQHFGDGTRLSIL.

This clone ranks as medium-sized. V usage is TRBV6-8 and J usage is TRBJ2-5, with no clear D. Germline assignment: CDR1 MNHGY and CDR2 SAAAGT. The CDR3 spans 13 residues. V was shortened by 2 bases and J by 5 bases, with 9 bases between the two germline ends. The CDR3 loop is CASSYGFSETQYF. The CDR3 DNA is TGTGCCAGCAGTTACGGCTTTTCGGAGACCCAGTACTTC.

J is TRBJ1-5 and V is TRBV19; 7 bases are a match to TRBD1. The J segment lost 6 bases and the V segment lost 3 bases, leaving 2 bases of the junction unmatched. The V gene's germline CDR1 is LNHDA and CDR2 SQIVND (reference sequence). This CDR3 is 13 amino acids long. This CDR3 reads CASSIRGSQPQHF. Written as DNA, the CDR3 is TGTGCCAGTAGTATCAGGGGGTCTCAGCCCCAGCATTTT.

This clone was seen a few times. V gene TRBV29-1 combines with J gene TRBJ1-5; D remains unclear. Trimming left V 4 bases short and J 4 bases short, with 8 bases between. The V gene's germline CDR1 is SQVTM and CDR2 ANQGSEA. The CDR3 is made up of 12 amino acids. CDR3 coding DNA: TGCAGCGTTGGAGAGGTTAATCAGCCCCAGCATTTT. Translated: CSVGEVNQPQHF.

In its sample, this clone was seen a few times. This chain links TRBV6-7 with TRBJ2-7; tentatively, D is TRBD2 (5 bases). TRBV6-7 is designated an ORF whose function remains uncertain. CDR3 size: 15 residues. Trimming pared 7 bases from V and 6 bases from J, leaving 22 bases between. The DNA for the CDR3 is TGTGCCAGCACCTACGGGGTGCAGGACGCCAGCGAGCAGTACTTC. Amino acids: CASTYGVQDASEQYF.

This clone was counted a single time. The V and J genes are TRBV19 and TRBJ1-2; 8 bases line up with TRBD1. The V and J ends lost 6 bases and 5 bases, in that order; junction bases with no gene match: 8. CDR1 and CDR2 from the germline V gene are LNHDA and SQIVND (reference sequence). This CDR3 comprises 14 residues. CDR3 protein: CASRTTGGVYGYTF. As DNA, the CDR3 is TGTGCCAGTAGAACCACAGGGGGAGTTTATGGCTACACCTTC.

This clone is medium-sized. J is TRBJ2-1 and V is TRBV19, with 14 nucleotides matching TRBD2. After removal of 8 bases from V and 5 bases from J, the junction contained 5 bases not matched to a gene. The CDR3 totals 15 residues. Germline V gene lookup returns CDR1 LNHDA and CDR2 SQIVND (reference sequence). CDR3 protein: CASREGLAGDNEQFF. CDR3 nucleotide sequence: TGTGCCAGTCGCGAGGGACTAGCGGGGGACAATGAGCAGTTCTTC. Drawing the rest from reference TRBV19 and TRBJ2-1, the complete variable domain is DGGITQSPKYLFRKEGQNVTLSCEQNLNHDAMYWYRQDPGQGLRLIYYSQIVNDFQKGDIAEGYSVSREKKESFPLTVTSAQKNPTAFYLCASREGLAGDNEQFFGPGTRLTVL.

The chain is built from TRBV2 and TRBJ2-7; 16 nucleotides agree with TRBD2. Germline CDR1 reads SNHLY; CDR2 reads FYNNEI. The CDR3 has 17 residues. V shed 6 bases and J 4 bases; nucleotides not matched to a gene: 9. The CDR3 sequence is CASSVGLAGGQHYEQYF. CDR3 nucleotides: TGTGCCAGCAGCGTGGGACTAGCGGGGGGGCAACATTACGAGCAGTACTTC.